This T cell receptor (beta chain) was identified during a study of blood T cell repertoires in COVID-19. The overall study: Donors in the United States, Italy and Spain gave samples during acute or convalescent COVID-19.

How the authors handled the data: Quantification of nucleated cells was approximated via reference gene primer amplification. Profiling relied on immunoSEQ multiplex PCR, and the TCRdb table lists in-frame clones only, not all of them. That table supplies the V and J calls and clone size; D and trimming were determined from the DNA. Of fewer than 300,000 clones in the sample, around 82% were seen once. This CDR3 contains 18 residues. The V gene's germline CDR1 is SGHNT and CDR2 YYREEE (reference sequence). V was trimmed by 0 bases and J by 2 bases, leaving 18 bases between them. The sample taken for sequencing was peripheral blood. The chain carries TRBV5-4 and TRBJ2-1, with D hard to call. This TCR was sampled from a human donor in a cohort sampled during active COVID-19. The CDR3 reads CASSLAGSARGTYNEQFF. DNA of the CDR3: TGTGCCAGCAGCTTGGCGGGTAGTGCCAGAGGAACCTACAATGAGCAGTTCTTC.